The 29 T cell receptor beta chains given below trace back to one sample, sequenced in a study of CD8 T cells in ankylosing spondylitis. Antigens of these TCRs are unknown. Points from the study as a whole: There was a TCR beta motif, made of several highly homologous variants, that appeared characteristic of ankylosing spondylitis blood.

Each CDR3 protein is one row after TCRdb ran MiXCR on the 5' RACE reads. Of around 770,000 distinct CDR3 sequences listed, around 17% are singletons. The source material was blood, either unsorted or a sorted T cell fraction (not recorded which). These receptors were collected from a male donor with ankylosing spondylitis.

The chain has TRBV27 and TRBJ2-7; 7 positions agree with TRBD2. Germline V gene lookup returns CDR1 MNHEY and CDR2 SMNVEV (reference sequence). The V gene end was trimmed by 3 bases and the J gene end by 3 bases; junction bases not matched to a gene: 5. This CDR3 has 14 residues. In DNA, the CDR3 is TGTGCCAGCAGTTTCCAAGCGGGGTACTACGAGCAGTACTTC. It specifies CASSFQAGYYEQYF.

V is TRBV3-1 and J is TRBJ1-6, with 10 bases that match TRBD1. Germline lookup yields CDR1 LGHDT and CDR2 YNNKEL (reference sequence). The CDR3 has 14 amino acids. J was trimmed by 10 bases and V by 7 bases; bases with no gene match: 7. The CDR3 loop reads CASTLGTGESPLHF. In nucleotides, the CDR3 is TGTGCCAGCACACTTGGGACAGGGGAGTCACCCCTCCACTTT.

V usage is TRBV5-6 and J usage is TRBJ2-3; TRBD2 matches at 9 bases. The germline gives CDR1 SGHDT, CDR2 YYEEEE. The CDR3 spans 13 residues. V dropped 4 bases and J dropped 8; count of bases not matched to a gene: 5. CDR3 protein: CASSGKGLATQYF. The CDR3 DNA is TGTGCCAGCAGCGGAAAGGGACTAGCTACGCAGTATTTT.

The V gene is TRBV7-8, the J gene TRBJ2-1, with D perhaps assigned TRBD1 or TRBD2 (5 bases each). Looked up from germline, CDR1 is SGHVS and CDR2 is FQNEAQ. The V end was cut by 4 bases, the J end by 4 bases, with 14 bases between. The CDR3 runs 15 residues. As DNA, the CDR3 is TGTGCCAGCAGCTCTGGGGGAGAGACGTACAATGAGCAGTTCTTC. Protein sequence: CASSSGGETYNEQFF.

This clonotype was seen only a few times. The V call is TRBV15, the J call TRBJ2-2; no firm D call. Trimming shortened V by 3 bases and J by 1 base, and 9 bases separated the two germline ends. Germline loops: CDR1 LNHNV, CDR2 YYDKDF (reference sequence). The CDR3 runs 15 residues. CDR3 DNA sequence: TGTGCCACCAGCAGTTCTCCCAGGAACACCGGGGAGCTGTTTTTT. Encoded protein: CATSSSPRNTGELFF.

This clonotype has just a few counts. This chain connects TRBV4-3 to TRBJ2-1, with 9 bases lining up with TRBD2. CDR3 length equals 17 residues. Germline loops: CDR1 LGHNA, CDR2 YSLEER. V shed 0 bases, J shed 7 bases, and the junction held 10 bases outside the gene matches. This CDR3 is CASSQDLLAGVRNEQFF. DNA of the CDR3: TGCGCCAGCAGCCAAGACCTATTAGCGGGAGTAAGGAATGAGCAGTTCTTC.

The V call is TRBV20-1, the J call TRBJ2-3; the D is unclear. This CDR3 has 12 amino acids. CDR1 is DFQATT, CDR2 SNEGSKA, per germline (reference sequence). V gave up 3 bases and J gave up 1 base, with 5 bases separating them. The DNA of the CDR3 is TGCAGTGCTAGGAGACGCACAGATACGCAGTATTTT. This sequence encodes CSARRRTDTQYF.

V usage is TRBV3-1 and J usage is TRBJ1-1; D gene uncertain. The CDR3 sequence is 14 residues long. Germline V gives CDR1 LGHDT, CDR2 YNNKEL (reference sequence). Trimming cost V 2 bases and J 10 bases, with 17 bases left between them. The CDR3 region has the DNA TGTGCCAGCAGCCAAACTGACGCCGGGGTAGGAGCTTTCTTT. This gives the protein CASSQTDAGVGAFF.

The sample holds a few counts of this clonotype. The CDR3 coding sequence is TGTGCCAGCAGTTTGGATACAACCTCCACAGATACGCAGTATTTT. Protein sequence: CASSLDTTSTDTQYF. The chain couples TRBV12-3 or TRBV12-4 to TRBJ2-3; the D is unclear. Trimming left V 3 bases short and J 2 bases short, with 12 bases between. The CDR3 totals 15 residues.

The CDR3 coding sequence is TGCAGTGCGCCGAAGGGGGCCTACAATGAGCAGTTCTTC. Translating gives CSAPKGAYNEQFF. This chain uses TRBV20-1 with TRBJ2-1, with D maybe TRBD1 (6 bases). CDR3 length: 13 residues. CDR1 is DFQATT, CDR2 SNEGSKA, per germline (reference sequence). Trimming stripped 6 bases from V and 2 bases from J, with 11 bases between.

The CDR3 coding sequence is TGCAGTGCTAGGGTCTTAGGGGGAGGAGAGACCCAGTACTTC. Encoded protein: CSARVLGGGETQYF. The chain recombines TRBV20-1 with TRBJ2-5, with D possibly being TRBD1 or TRBD2 (6 bases each). Germline lookup yields CDR1 DFQATT and CDR2 SNEGSKA (reference sequence). V lost 3 bases, J lost 4 bases, and 15 bases lay in between. The length of the CDR3 is 14 residues.

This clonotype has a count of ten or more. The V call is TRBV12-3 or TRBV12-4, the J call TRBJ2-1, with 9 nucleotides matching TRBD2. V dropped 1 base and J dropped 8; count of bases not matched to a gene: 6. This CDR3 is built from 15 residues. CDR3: CASSLGTSGRYEQFF. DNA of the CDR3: TGTGCCAGCAGTTTAGGAACCAGCGGGAGGTATGAGCAGTTCTTC.

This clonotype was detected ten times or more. The CDR3 bases are TGTGCCAGCAGTTTGGACACTGAAGCTTTCTTT. Amino acids: CASSLDTEAFF. The J gene is TRBJ1-1, the V gene TRBV12-3 or TRBV12-4; D remains unclear. This CDR3 is built from 11 residues. The V and J ends lost 3 bases and 3 bases respectively, with 2 bases between them.

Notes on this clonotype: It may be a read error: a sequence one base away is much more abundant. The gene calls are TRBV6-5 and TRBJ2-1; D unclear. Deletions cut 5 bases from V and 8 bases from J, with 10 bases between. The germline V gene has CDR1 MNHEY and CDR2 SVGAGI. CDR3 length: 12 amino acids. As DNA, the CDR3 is TGTGCCAGCAGTCAACATGGGGATGAGCAGTTCTTC. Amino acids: CASSQHGDEQFF.

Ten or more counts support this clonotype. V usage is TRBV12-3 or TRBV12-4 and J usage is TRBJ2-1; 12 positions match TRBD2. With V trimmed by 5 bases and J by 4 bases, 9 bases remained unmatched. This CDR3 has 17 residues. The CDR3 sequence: CASSPGLAGTSYNEQFF. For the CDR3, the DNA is TGTGCCAGCAGTCCCGGACTAGCGGGGACCTCATACAATGAGCAGTTCTTC.

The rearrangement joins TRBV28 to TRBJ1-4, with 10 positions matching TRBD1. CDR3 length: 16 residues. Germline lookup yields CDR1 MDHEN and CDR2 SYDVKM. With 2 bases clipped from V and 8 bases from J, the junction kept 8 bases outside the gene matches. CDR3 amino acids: CASSLGGTGAGEKLFF. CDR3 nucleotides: TGTGCCAGCAGTTTAGGCGGGACAGGGGCTGGAGAAAAACTGTTTTTT.

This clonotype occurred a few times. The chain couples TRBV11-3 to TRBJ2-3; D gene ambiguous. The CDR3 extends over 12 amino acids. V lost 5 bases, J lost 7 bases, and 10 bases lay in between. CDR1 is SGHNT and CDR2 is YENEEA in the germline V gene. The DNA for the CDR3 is TGTGCCAGCAGCGCCCGGGCGAATACGCAGTATTTT. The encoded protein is CASSARANTQYF.

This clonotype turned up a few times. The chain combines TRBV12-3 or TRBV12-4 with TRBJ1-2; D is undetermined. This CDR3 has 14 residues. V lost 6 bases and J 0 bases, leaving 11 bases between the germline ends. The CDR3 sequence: CASSPGWTNYGYTF. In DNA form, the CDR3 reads TGTGCCAGCAGCCCCGGGTGGACTAACTATGGCTACACCTTC.

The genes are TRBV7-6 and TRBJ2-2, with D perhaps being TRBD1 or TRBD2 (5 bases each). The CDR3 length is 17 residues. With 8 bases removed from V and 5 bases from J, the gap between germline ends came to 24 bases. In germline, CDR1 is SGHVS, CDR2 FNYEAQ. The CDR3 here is CASQRGKGQGQTGELFF. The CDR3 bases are TGTGCCAGCCAGAGAGGGAAGGGGCAGGGTCAGACCGGGGAGCTGTTTTTT.

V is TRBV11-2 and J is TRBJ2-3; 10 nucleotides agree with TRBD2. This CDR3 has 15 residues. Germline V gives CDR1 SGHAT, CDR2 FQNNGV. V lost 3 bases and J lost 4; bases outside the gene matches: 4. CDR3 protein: CASSLGLAGADTQYF. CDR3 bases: TGTGCCAGCAGCTTGGGGCTAGCGGGAGCAGATACGCAGTATTTT. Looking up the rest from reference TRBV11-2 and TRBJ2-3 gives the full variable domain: EAGVAQSPRYKIIEKRQSVAFWCNPISGHATLYWYQQILGQGPKLLIQFQNNGVVDDSQLPKDRFSAERLKGVDSTLKIQPAKLEDSAVYLCASSLGLAGADTQYFGPGTRLTVL.

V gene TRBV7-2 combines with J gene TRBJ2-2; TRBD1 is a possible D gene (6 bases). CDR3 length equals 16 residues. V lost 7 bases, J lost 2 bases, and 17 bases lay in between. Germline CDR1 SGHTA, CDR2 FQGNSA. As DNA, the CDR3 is TGTGCCAGCAACCGCAGGGGCCAAAAAAACACCGGGGAGCTGTTTTTT. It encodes CASNRRGQKNTGELFF.

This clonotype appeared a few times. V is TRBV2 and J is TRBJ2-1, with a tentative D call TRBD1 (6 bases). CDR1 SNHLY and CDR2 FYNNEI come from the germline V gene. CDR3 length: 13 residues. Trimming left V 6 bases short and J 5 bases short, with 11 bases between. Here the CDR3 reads CASRQDRNNEQFF. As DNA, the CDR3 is TGTGCCAGCAGACAGGACAGAAACAATGAGCAGTTCTTC.

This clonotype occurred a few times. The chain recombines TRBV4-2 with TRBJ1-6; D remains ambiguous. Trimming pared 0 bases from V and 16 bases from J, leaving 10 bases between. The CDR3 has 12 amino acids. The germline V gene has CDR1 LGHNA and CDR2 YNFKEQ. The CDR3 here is CASSQDGAELHF. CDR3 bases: TGTGCCAGCAGCCAAGATGGAGCGGAGCTCCACTTT.

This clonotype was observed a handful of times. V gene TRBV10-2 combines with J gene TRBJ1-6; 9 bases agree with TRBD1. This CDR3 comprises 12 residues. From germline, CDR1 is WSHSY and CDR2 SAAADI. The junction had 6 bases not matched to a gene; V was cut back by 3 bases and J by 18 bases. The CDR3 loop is CASSDPTGQGHF. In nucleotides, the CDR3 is TGCGCCAGCAGTGACCCCACGGGACAGGGCCACTTT.

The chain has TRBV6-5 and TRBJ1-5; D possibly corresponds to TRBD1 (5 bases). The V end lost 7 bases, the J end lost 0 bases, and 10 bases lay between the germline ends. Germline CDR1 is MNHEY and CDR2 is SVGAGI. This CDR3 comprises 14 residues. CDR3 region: CASNLGDSNQPQHF. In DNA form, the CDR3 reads TGTGCCAGCAATTTGGGGGATAGCAATCAGCCCCAGCATTTT.

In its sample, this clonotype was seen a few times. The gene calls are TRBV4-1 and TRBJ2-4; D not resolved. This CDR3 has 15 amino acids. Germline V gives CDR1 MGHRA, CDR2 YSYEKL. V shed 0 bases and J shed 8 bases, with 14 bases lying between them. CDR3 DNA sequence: TGCGCCAGCAGCCAAGAACCTCAGGCTATGGACATTCAGTACTTC. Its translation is CASSQEPQAMDIQYF.

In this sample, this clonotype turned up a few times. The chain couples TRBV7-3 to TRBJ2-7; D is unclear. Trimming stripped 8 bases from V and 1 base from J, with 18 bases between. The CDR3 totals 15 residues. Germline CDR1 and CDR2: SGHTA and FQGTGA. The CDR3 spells CASAWGVGGSYEQYF. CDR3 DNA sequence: TGTGCCAGCGCCTGGGGTGTAGGTGGGTCCTACGAGCAGTACTTC.

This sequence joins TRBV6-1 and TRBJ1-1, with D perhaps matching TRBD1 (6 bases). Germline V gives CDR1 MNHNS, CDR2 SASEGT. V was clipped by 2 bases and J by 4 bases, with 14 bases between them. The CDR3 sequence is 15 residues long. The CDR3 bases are TGTGCCAGCAGTGAATTGGGCTTAGGGGGCACTGAAGCTTTCTTT. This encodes CASSELGLGGTEAFF.

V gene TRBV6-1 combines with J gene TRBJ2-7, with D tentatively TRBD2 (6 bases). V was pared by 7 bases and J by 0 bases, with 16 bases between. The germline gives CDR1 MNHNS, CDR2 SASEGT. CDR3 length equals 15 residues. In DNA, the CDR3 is TGTGCCAGCACCAAATGGTCCGGGGGCTCCTACGAGCAGTACTTC. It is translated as CASTKWSGGSYEQYF.